Presented here are 23 T cell receptor beta chains from one specimen sequenced in a study of blood T cell repertoires in COVID-19. Method: immunoSEQ multiplex PCR; TCRdb's copy keeps in-frame clones and lacks some. The table shows 250,000 to 300,000 clones, with roughly 85% occurring only once. The material sequenced was peripheral blood. These receptors came from a man in his fifties with active or convalescent COVID-19.

This clone has a handful of counts. The chain recombines TRBV5-4 with TRBJ2-7; 12 nucleotides agree with TRBD2. V shed 4 bases, J shed 0 bases, and the junction held 5 bases outside the gene matches. Germline V lookup: CDR1 SGHNT, CDR2 YYREEE (reference sequence). The CDR3 totals 16 residues. CDR3 sequence reads: CASSPSSGRDSYEQYF. The CDR3 bases are TGTGCCAGCAGCCCCTCTAGCGGGAGGGACTCCTACGAGCAGTACTTC.

The J gene is TRBJ2-7, the V gene TRBV27, with 7 nucleotides matching TRBD1. The CDR3 consists of 14 residues. Per the germline V gene, CDR1 is MNHEY and CDR2 is SMNVEV (reference sequence). The V gene end was trimmed by 6 bases and the J gene end by 3 bases; junction bases not matched to a gene: 8. CDR3 coding DNA: TGTGCCAGCAGCCCTTACAGGGGAGACTACGAGCAGTACTTC. This codes for CASSPYRGDYEQYF.

The rearrangement joins TRBV28 to TRBJ2-5; tentative D call: TRBD2 (7 bases). This CDR3 contains 15 residues. The V end was cut by 5 bases, the J end by 3 bases, with 16 bases between. Germline lookup yields CDR1 MDHEN and CDR2 SYDVKM. This CDR3 is CASSTPGGAKETQYF. The CDR3 nucleotides read TGTGCCAGCAGTACCCCTGGGGGGGCGAAAGAGACCCAGTACTTC.

This chain links TRBV28 with TRBJ2-5, with a possible D match to TRBD1 (5 bases). Germline CDR1 and CDR2: MDHEN and SYDVKM. The CDR3 extends over 14 amino acids. Trimming took off 5 bases at V and 2 bases at J, with 12 bases between the two ends. CDR3 DNA: TGTGCCAGCAGTGTGGGGCCATCTCAAGAGACCCAGTACTTC. It yields the protein CASSVGPSQETQYF.

The V call is TRBV29-1, the J call TRBJ2-3; 9 nucleotides agree with TRBD1. Trimming cost V 7 bases and J 1 base; bases outside gene matches: 6. CDR3 length equals 14 residues. Germline V gene sequence: CDR1 SQVTM, CDR2 ANQGSEA. The CDR3 loop reads CSALRDRGTDTQYF. The CDR3 DNA reads TGCAGCGCCCTCCGGGACAGGGGCACAGATACGCAGTATTTT.

CDR3 residues: CASRRQVHGNIQYF. The CDR3 nucleotides are TGTGCCAGTAGACGCCAGGTTCATGGGAACATTCAGTACTTC. V and J are TRBV19 and TRBJ2-4; D remains ambiguous. Germline CDR1 reads LNHDA; CDR2 reads SQIVND (reference sequence). CDR3 length: 14 amino acids. Trimming took 6 bases from V and 7 from J, leaving 16 bases between them.

J is TRBJ1-2 and V is TRBV7-9; D is uncertain. V lost 2 bases to trimming and J lost 0 bases, with 7 bases between them. This CDR3 is built from 14 residues. Germline V gene lookup returns CDR1 SEHNR and CDR2 FQNEAQ (reference sequence). The DNA for the CDR3 is TGTGCCAGCAGCTTATCCTTAGCTAACTATGGCTACACCTTC. It translates to CASSLSLANYGYTF.

This rearrangement joins TRBV4-3 to TRBJ1-2; 7 bases fit TRBD1. The V gene's germline CDR1 is LGHNA and CDR2 YSLEER. CDR3 size: 17 residues. V was pared by 0 bases and J by 7 bases, with 14 bases of the junction left unmatched. CDR3 coding DNA: TGCGCCAGCAGCCAAGACATGGGGGGACAGACCCTCCGTGGCTACACCTTC. Its protein is CASSQDMGGQTLRGYTF.

This clone was observed a few times. The V and J genes are TRBV19 and TRBJ2-7; possibly TRBD2 for D (5 bases). This CDR3 is 14 amino acids long. V lost 8 bases, J lost 0 bases, and 14 bases lay in between. In germline, CDR1 is LNHDA, CDR2 SQIVND (reference sequence). The CDR3 DNA reads as TGTGCCAGTCAAGAGGGAACCTACTCCTACGAGCAGTACTTC. It specifies CASQEGTYSYEQYF.

The sample holds a few counts of this clone. The chain combines TRBV20-1 with TRBJ2-1; no definite D call. V was cut by 6 bases and J by 7 bases, with 10 bases left in between. This CDR3 has 11 residues. Germline V CDR1 and CDR2: DFQATT, SNEGSKA (reference sequence). The CDR3 spells CSAGRANEQFF. The CDR3 DNA follows: TGCAGTGCCGGAAGAGCGAATGAGCAGTTCTTC.

This clone was detected only once. The rearrangement uses TRBV5-6 and TRBJ1-1; D is unclear. The germline V gene has CDR1 SGHDT and CDR2 YYEEEE. Trimming left V 7 bases short and J 0 bases short, with 13 bases between. The CDR3 sequence is 14 residues long. This chain's CDR3 is CASLRSGVNTEAFF. CDR3 nucleotide sequence: TGTGCCAGCCTACGGTCCGGGGTGAACACTGAAGCTTTCTTT.

The chain has TRBV4-1 and TRBJ2-7; perhaps TRBD1 as D (6 bases). CDR1 and CDR2 (germline): MGHRA, YSYEKL. Trimming pared 0 bases from V and 3 bases from J, leaving 15 bases between. This CDR3 is built from 16 residues. CDR3 bases: TGCGCCAGCAGCCAAGATCGAACAGGGAGTAACTACGAGCAGTACTTC. It codes for CASSQDRTGSNYEQYF.

The chain has TRBV6-6 and TRBJ2-1; a weak D match, TRBD2 (6 bases). The CDR3 spans 16 residues. CDR1 and CDR2 (germline): MNHNY, SVGAGI (reference sequence). V was pared by 0 bases and J by 10 bases, with 19 bases between. CDR3 nucleotide sequence: TGTGCCAGCAGTTACTCCACGGGGGTAGGGTCTAAGGAGCAGTTCTTC. This gives the protein CASSYSTGVGSKEQFF.

The rearrangement uses TRBV11-2 and TRBJ1-3; no firm D call. Germline CDR1 is SGHAT and CDR2 is FQNNGV. The CDR3 has 13 amino acids. V lost 3 bases to trimming and J lost 7 bases, with 10 bases between them. CDR3: CASSLSLGNTIYF. As DNA, the CDR3 is TGTGCCAGCAGCTTGTCCCTCGGGAACACCATATATTTT.

This chain connects TRBV5-1 to TRBJ2-3; TRBD2 is a possible D gene (5 bases). V was pared by 0 bases and J by 4 bases, with 18 bases between. Per the germline V gene, CDR1 is SGHRS and CDR2 is YFSETQ. This CDR3 region has 17 residues. The CDR3 loop is CASSLGGDLVYADTQYF. CDR3 bases: TGCGCCAGCAGCTTGGGGGGAGATTTGGTGTATGCAGATACGCAGTATTTT.

In this sample, this clone turned up a few times. The DNA of the CDR3 is TGCGCCAGCAGCCACGTGGGACAGCGTAATGAAAAACTGTTTTTT. Its translation: CASSHVGQRNEKLFF. This chain links TRBV4-1 with TRBJ1-4, with 7 bases lining up with TRBD1. V lost 3 bases and J lost 4; bases outside the gene matches: 5. Germline assignment: CDR1 MGHRA and CDR2 YSYEKL. CDR3 length equals 15 residues.

The chain has TRBV4-1 and TRBJ1-4; TRBD1 matches 7 bases. Germline CDR1 reads MGHRA; CDR2 reads YSYEKL. V lost 4 bases, J lost 5 bases, and 13 bases stayed unmatched. This CDR3 comprises 17 residues. The CDR3 DNA reads as TGCGCCAGCAGCCGGGGTTTAAGAGCACAGGGGAATGAAAAACTGTTTTTT. Its protein product is CASSRGLRAQGNEKLFF.

The chain couples TRBV4-1 to TRBJ1-2; a weak D match, TRBD1 (6 bases). The CDR3 loop spans 15 amino acids. V lost 0 bases, J lost 4 bases, and 12 bases lay in between. Germline CDR1 reads MGHRA; CDR2 reads YSYEKL. CDR3 DNA: TGCGCCAGCAGCCAAGAGGGGACAAATCCCTATGGCTACACCTTC. Protein sequence: CASSQEGTNPYGYTF.

CDR3 protein: CASSYSTGADTQYF. CDR3 DNA sequence: TGTGCCAGCAGTTACTCCACAGGGGCAGATACGCAGTATTTT. The chain uses TRBV6-5 and TRBJ2-3, with 7 bases that match TRBD1. This CDR3 region has 14 residues. CDR1 is MNHEY and CDR2 is SVGAGI in the germline V gene. Trimming removed 0 bases from V and 4 bases from J; junction bases left unmatched: 1.

The chain couples TRBV14 to TRBJ2-1; D gene unclear. The germline V and J ends were trimmed by 1 base and 2 bases, with 15 bases remaining between them. Germline assignment: CDR1 SGHDN and CDR2 FVKESK. The CDR3 runs to 17 residues. The CDR3 coding sequence is TGTGCCAGCAGCCAAGGTTACCCCTTCACAGCCTACAATGAGCAGTTCTTC. It specifies CASSQGYPFTAYNEQFF.

The chain employs TRBV27 and TRBJ2-7; TRBD1 matches at 8 bases. V trimming: 0 bases; J trimming: 3 bases; junction bases outside the gene matches: 7. In germline, CDR1 is MNHEY, CDR2 SMNVEV (reference sequence). This CDR3 contains 16 residues. CDR3 DNA: TGTGCCAGCAGTTTATCGTTGAGAGGACAGGGCTACGAGCAGTACTTC. It specifies CASSLSLRGQGYEQYF.

The V call is TRBV11-2, the J call TRBJ2-7; D is undetermined. V was pared by 2 bases and J by 3 bases, with 14 bases between. This CDR3 comprises 15 residues. Germline CDR1 SGHAT, CDR2 FQNNGV. The CDR3 loop reads CASSLRIDPGYEQYF. The CDR3 DNA follows: TGTGCCAGCAGCTTACGCATCGATCCCGGCTACGAGCAGTACTTC.

V usage is TRBV19 and J usage is TRBJ2-7; TRBD1 matches at 9 bases. The V and J ends lost 6 bases and 2 bases, in that order; junction bases with no gene match: 8. The CDR3 loop spans 15 amino acids. Germline V gene data show CDR1 as LNHDA and CDR2 as SQIVND (reference sequence). CDR3 sequence: CASSRGQGNPYEQYF. The CDR3 bases are TGTGCCAGTAGCCGCGGACAGGGGAATCCCTACGAGCAGTACTTC.